The 13 T cell receptor beta chains below all came from one sample that was sequenced in a study of shared clonotypes between healthy human individuals. The protocol was immunoSEQ multiplex PCR, while the TCRdb copy is restricted to in-frame clones and leaves out a portion. In the table there are millions of clones, roughly 95% of which are singletons. Sequencing was performed on naive CD4+ T cells sorted from blood. Subset noted: CD45RA+ positively selected. The receptors were gathered from a man between 18 and 29 years old in good health.

The chain combines TRBV6-5 with TRBJ1-6, with TRBD1 identical over 10 bases. Germline trimming cut 0 bases from V and 6 bases from J; bases unmatched to any gene: 2. CDR1 and CDR2 from the germline V gene are MNHEY and SVGAGI. This CDR3 is built from 16 residues. The CDR3 DNA follows: TGTGCCAGCAGTTACTCGACAGGGGGCAGTAATTCACCCCTCCACTTT. Translation: CASSYSTGGSNSPLHF.

The rearrangement uses TRBV2 and TRBJ2-3; TRBD1 matches at 8 bases. The trim removed 4 bases at V and 3 bases at J, leaving 3 bases unmatched. The length of the CDR3 is 14 residues. CDR1 is SNHLY and CDR2 is FYNNEI in the germline V gene. CDR3: CASSGQGRTDTQYF. In nucleotides, the CDR3 is TGTGCCAGCAGTGGACAGGGGAGGACAGATACGCAGTATTTT.

The chain joins TRBV7-2 to TRBJ1-4; 10 bases fit TRBD1. The CDR3 length is 16 residues. Per the germline V gene, CDR1 is SGHTA and CDR2 is FQGNSA. V shed 5 bases and J 0 bases; nucleotides not matched to a gene: 3. Here the CDR3 reads CASSQGQGTTNEKLFF. CDR3 coding DNA: TGTGCCAGCAGCCAGGGACAGGGGACAACTAATGAAAAACTGTTTTTT.

The V gene is TRBV5-1, the J gene TRBJ1-1, with TRBD1 identical over 8 bases. J gave up 7 bases and V 6 bases, and 11 bases lay outside the gene matches. The CDR3 contains 14 residues. Germline loops: CDR1 SGHRS, CDR2 YFSETQ. CDR3 amino acids: CASNEQGGTNEAFF. CDR3 sequence (DNA): TGCGCCAGCAACGAACAGGGGGGCACAAATGAAGCTTTCTTT.

This clone appeared once. V is TRBV18 and J is TRBJ2-7; D may be TRBD1 (6 bases). V was shortened by 9 bases and J by 0 bases, with 15 bases between the two germline ends. The germline CDR1 and CDR2 sequences are KGHSH and LQKENI. This CDR3 contains 14 residues. The CDR3 is CASHQGSSSYEQYF. In DNA, the CDR3 is TGTGCCAGTCATCAGGGGTCAAGCTCCTACGAGCAGTACTTC.

The chain uses TRBV5-6 and TRBJ1-1, with unresolved D. V was clipped by 1 base and J by 0 bases, with 16 bases between them. The CDR3 sequence is 17 residues long. The germline CDR1 and CDR2 sequences are SGHDT and YYEEEE. The CDR3, as DNA: TGTGCCAGCAGCTTGAAGGGCAGCAATAGGATGAACACTGAAGCTTTCTTT. Residues: CASSLKGSNRMNTEAFF.

A single count supports this clone. The chain links TRBV5-1 to TRBJ2-5; 9 nucleotides agree with TRBD1. Unmatched junction bases numbered 7, after V lost 2 bases and J lost 5 bases. Germline values: CDR1 SGHRS, CDR2 YFSETQ. This CDR3 contains 15 residues. The CDR3 nucleotides read TGCGCCAGCAGCTTAATGGGACAGGGAGTGGAGACCCAGTACTTC. Its translation is CASSLMGQGVETQYF.

This rearrangement joins TRBV19 to TRBJ1-1, with unresolved D. V lost 4 bases and J lost 1, with 10 bases in between. Germline lookup yields CDR1 LNHDA and CDR2 SQIVND (reference sequence). The CDR3 has 14 amino acids. The CDR3 DNA reads as TGTGCCAGTAGTAAGCAGTGGGGGAACACTGAAGCTTTCTTT. Translating it yields CASSKQWGNTEAFF.

The chain is built from TRBV11-2 and TRBJ1-5; 11 nucleotides align to TRBD1. The V gene's germline CDR1 is SGHAT and CDR2 FQNNGV. The CDR3 loop spans 17 amino acids. The ends lost 1 base at V and 6 bases at J; junction bases unmatched: 8. For the CDR3, the DNA is TGTGCCAGCAGCTTAGCCCGGGACAGGGGGTGGGGTCAGCCCCAGCATTTT. Protein sequence: CASSLARDRGWGQPQHF.

As regards this clone: Additional DNA sequences in this sample encode the identical CDR3. The CDR3: CASSLKGENTEAFF. The CDR3 region has the DNA TGCGCCAGCAGCTTGAAGGGGGAAAACACTGAAGCTTTCTTT. V usage is TRBV5-1 and J usage is TRBJ1-1, with D possibly matching TRBD1 (6 bases). V lost 1 base to trimming and J lost 2 bases, with 9 bases between them. The CDR3 covers 14 residues. Germline lookup yields CDR1 SGHRS and CDR2 YFSETQ.

This sequence joins TRBV13 and TRBJ2-1; D is possibly TRBD1 or TRBD2 (5 bases each). This CDR3 is 15 amino acids long. CDR1 is PRHDT and CDR2 is FYEKMQ in the germline V gene (reference sequence). V lost 0 bases to trimming and J lost 8 bases, with 14 bases between them. The CDR3 loop is CASSLGRIGTHEQFF. The CDR3 bases are TGTGCCAGCAGCTTAGGGCGAATAGGGACCCATGAGCAGTTCTTC.

A word on this clone: The sample carries other DNA sequences with the same CDR3. The chain is built from TRBV9 and TRBJ1-1; no firm D call. The germline V gene has CDR1 SGDLS and CDR2 YYNGEE. V was pared by 0 bases and J by 1 base, with 7 bases between. CDR3 length: 14 residues. The CDR3 is CASSVGPENTEAFF. The CDR3 nucleotides read TGTGCCAGCAGCGTAGGCCCAGAGAACACTGAAGCTTTCTTT.

This sequence joins TRBV7-3 and TRBJ2-3, with 8 positions matching TRBD1. The V segment lost 6 bases and the J segment 2 bases; nucleotides outside the gene matches: 7. This CDR3 is 15 amino acids long. CDR1 is SGHTA, CDR2 FQGTGA, per germline. CDR3 nucleotide sequence: TGTGCCAGCAGGGGGGGACAGGAGAACACAGATACGCAGTATTTT. Its translation is CASRGGQENTDTQYF.